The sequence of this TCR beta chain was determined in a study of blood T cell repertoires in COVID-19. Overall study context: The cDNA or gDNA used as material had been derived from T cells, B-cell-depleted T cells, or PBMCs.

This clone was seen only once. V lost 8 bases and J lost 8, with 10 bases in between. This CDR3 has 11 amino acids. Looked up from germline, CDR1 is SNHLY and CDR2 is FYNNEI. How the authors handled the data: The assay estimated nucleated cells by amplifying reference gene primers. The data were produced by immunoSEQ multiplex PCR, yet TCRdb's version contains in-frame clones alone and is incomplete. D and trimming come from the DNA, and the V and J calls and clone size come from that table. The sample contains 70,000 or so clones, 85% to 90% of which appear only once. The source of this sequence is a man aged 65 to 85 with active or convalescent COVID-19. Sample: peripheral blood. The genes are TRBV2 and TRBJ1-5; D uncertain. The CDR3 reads CASGSLEPQHF. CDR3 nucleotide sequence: TGTGCCAGCGGGAGTTTGGAGCCCCAGCATTTT.